The source of this T cell receptor (beta chain) is a study of blood T cell repertoires in COVID-19. At the level of the study: Acute and convalescent COVID-19 specimens originated in the United States, Italy and Spain. T cells, B-cell-depleted T cells, or PBMCs provided the cDNA or gDNA that served as material.

Sequencing used immunoSEQ multiplex PCR; TCRdb keeps in-frame clones, though not all of them. The profile shows around 160,000 clones, around four fifths of them singletons. Trimming took 3 bases from V and 12 from J; bases not matched to a gene: 7. CDR3 length equals 13 residues. The germline V gene encodes CDR1 LGHDT and CDR2 YNNKEL (reference sequence). The chain couples TRBV3-1 (or the pseudogene TRBV3-2) to TRBJ2-1; the match to TRBD2 covers 8 bases. This sequence was found in a woman aged 80 or over with acute or convalescent COVID-19. Sequencing was carried out using peripheral blood. CDR3: CASSQSGLGTQFF. In nucleotides, the CDR3 is TGTGCCAGCAGCCAGTCGGGACTAGGCACGCAGTTCTTC.